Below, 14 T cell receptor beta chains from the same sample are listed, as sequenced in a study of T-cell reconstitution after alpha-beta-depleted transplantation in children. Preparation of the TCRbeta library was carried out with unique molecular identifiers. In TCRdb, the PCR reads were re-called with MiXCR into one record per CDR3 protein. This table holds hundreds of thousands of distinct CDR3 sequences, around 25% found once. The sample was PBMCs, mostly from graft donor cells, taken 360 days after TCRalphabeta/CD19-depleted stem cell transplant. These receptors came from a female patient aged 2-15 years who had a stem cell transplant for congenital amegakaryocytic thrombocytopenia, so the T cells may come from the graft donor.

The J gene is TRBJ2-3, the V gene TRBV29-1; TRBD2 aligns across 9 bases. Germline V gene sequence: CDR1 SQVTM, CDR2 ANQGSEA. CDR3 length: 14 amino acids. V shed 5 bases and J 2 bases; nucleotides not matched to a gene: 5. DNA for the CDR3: TGCAGCGTTAAGACTAGCGGACACACAGATACGCAGTATTTT. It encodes CSVKTSGHTDTQYF.

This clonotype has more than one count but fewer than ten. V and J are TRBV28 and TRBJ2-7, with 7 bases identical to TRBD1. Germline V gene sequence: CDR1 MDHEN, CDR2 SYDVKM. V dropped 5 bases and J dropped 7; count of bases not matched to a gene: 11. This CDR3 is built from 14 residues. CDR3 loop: CASSVTGQEEEQYF. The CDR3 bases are TGTGCCAGCAGTGTTACCGGACAGGAGGAAGAGCAGTACTTC.

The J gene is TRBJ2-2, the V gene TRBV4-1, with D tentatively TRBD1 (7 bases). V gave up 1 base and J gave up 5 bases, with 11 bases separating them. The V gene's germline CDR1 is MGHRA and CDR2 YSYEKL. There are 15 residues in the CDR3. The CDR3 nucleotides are TGCGCCAGCAGCCAAGTGGCAGGGGGGACCGGGGAGCTGTTTTTT. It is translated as CASSQVAGGTGELFF.

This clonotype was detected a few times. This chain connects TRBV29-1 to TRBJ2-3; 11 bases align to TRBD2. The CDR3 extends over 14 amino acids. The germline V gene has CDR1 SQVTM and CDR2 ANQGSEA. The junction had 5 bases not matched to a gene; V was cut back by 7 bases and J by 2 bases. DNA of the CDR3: TGCAGCGGCTGGACTAGCGGGCTCACAGATACGCAGTATTTT. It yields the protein CSGWTSGLTDTQYF.

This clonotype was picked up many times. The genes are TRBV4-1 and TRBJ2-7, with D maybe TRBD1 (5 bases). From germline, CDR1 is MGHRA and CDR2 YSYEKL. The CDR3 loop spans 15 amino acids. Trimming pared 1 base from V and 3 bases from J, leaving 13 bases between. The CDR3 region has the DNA TGCGCCAGCAGCCAAGTATCCAGGGCTCGCTACGAGCAGTACTTC. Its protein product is CASSQVSRARYEQYF.

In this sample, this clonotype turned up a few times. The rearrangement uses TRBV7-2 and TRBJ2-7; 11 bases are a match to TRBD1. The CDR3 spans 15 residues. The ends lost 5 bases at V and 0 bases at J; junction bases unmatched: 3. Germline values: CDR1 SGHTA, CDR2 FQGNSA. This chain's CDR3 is CASSRTGGPSYEQYF. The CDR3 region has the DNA TGTGCCAGCAGCCGGACAGGGGGCCCCTCCTACGAGCAGTACTTC.

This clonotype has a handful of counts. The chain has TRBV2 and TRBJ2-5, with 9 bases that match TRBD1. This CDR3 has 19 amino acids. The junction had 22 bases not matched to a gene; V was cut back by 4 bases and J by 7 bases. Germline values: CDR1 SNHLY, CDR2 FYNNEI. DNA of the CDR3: TGTGCCAGCAGTGTCCGGGGACAGGGAGTGAAGTCTGTGTTGGCGACCCAGTACTTC. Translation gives CASSVRGQGVKSVLATQYF.

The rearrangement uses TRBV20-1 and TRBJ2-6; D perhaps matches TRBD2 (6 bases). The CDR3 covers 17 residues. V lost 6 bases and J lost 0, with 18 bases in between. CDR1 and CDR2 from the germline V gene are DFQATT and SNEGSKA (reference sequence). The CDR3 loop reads CSATGGDATSGANVLTF. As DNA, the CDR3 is TGCAGTGCCACCGGCGGGGACGCAACCTCTGGGGCCAACGTCCTGACTTTC.

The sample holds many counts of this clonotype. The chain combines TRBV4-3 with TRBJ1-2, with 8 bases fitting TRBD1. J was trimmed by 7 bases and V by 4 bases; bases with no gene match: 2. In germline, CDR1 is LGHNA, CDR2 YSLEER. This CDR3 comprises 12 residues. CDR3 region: CASSRDRGGYTF. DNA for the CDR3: TGCGCCAGCAGCCGCGACAGGGGTGGCTACACCTTC.

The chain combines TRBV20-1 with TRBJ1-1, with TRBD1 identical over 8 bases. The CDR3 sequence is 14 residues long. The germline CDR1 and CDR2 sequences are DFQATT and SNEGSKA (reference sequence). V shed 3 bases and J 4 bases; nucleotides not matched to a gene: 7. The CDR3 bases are TGCAGTGCTAGGGGACAGGCCGAAAGCACTGAAGCTTTCTTT. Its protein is CSARGQAESTEAFF.

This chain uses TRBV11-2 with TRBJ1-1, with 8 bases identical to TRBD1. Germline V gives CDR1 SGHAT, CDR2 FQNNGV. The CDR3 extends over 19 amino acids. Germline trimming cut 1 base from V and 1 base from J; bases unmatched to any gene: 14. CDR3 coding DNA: TGTGCCAGCAGCTTAGGAGGGGTGGACAGGGCGTTGAGGAACACTGAAGCTTTCTTT. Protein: CASSLGGVDRALRNTEAFF.

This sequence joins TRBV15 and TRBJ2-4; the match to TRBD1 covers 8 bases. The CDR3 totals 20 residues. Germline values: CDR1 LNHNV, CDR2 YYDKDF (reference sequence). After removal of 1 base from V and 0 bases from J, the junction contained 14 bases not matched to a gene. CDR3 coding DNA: TGTGCCACCAGCAGAGGGACCGGGACAGGCGGTTCGTTAGCCAAAAACATTCAGTACTTC. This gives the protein CATSRGTGTGGSLAKNIQYF.

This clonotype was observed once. DNA for the CDR3: TGTGCCAGCTCGACAACAGGGGTCGCAGATACGCAGTATTTT. Protein product: CASSTTGVADTQYF. This chain uses TRBV18 with TRBJ2-3; TRBD1 matches at 7 bases. Losses at the gene ends were 6 bases for V and 4 bases for J; bases not matched to a gene: 7. Germline V gene sequence: CDR1 KGHSH, CDR2 LQKENI. CDR3 length: 14 amino acids.

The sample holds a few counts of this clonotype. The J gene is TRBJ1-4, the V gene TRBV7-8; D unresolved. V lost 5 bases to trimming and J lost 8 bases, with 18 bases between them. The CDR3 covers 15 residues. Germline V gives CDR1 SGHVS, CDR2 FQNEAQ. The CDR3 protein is CASSPRTPSWEKLFF. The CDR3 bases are TGTGCCAGCAGCCCCAGGACCCCATCTTGGGAAAAACTGTTTTTT.